This is a list of T cell receptor beta chains from one sample in a study of Ad26.COV2.S vaccination and SARS-CoV-2 variants. Sequenced by immunoSEQ multiplex PCR; TCRdb stores in-frame clones only, minus some. The sample includes approximately 400,000 clones, around 92% of them seen just once. The source was peripheral blood, collected after recovery from COVID-19. The receptors shown here come from a human donor who had recovered from COVID-19. Both conserved end residues are part of each CDR3.

J gene: TRBJ1-2; V gene: TRBV19; CDR3 protein: CASTPFRDYYGYTF
J gene: TRBJ1-2; V gene: TRBV28; CDR3 protein: CASSQPWTGSAYGYTF
J gene: TRBJ1-2; V gene: TRBV27; CDR3 protein: CASSPKTAWYYGYTF
J gene: TRBJ1-2; V gene: TRBV27; CDR3 protein: CASRGQGAATANYGYTF
J gene: TRBJ2-3; V gene: TRBV6-1; CDR3 protein: CASSEPGASTDTQYF
J gene: TRBJ2-5; V gene: TRBV5-1; CDR3 protein: CASRRRGQETQYF
J gene: TRBJ2-7; V gene: TRBV29-1; CDR3 protein: CSVGQGAYEQYF
J gene: TRBJ2-2; V gene: TRBV5-1; CDR3 protein: CASRGQGQGTGELFF
J gene: TRBJ2-2; V gene: TRBV5-4; CDR3 protein: CASSLKTGTGELFF
J gene: TRBJ1-1; V gene: TRBV29-1; CDR3 protein: CSVRQGFNTEAFF
J gene: TRBJ2-3; V gene: TRBV4-3; CDR3 protein: CASSQEEGAGLTDTQYF
J gene: TRBJ1-2; V gene: TRBV19; CDR3 protein: CASSIKGLSYGYTF
J gene: TRBJ2-2; V gene: TRBV27; CDR3 protein: CASSLGPNTGELFF
J gene: TRBJ1-5; V gene: TRBV19; CDR3 protein: CASEGTSPAQHF
J gene: TRBJ1-1; V gene: TRBV7-2; CDR3 protein: CASSRGPVDTEAFF
J gene: TRBJ1-1; V gene: TRBV6-5; CDR3 protein: CASSYLTGMNTEAFF
J gene: TRBJ2-7; V gene: TRBV4-3; CDR3 protein: CASSPGGGYEQYF
J gene: TRBJ2-7; V gene: TRBV4-1; CDR3 protein: CASSQNQGPYEQYF
J gene: TRBJ1-1; V gene: TRBV10-3; CDR3 protein: CAISARRWNTEAFF
J gene: TRBJ1-6; V gene: TRBV7-2; CDR3 protein: CASSLGSGNSPLHF
J gene: TRBJ1-1; V gene: TRBV6-6; CDR3 protein: CASSYGRENTEAFF
J gene: TRBJ1-1; V gene: TRBV2; CDR3 protein: CAIRGQSAEAFF
J gene: TRBJ2-1; V gene: TRBV2; CDR3 protein: CASRGTSGGVAYNEQFF
J gene: TRBJ1-5; V gene: TRBV7-8; CDR3 protein: CASSPGPGRQNF
J gene: TRBJ1-2; V gene: TRBV12-3/TRBV12-4; CDR3 protein: CASSLYNYGYTF
J gene: TRBJ2-1; V gene: TRBV6-6; CDR3 protein: CASSTPAGPYNEQFF
J gene: TRBJ2-1; V gene: TRBV13; CDR3 protein: CASSPKGLAVYNEQFF
J gene: TRBJ1-5; V gene: TRBV19; CDR3 protein: CASSIDRSNQPQHF
J gene: TRBJ2-1; V gene: TRBV11-2; CDR3 protein: CASRRGLLYNEQFF